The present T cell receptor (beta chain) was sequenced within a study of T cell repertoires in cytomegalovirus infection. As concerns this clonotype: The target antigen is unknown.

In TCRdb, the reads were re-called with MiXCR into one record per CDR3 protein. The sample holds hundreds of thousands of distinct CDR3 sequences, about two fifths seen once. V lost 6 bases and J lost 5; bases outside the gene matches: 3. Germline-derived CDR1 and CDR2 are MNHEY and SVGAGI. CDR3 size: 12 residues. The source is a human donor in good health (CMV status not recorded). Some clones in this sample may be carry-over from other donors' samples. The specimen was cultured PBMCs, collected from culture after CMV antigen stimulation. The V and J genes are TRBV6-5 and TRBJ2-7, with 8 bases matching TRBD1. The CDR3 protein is CASRDRVNEQYF. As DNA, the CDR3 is TGTGCCAGCAGGGACAGGGTAAACGAGCAGTACTTC.